This T cell receptor beta chain was recovered during a study of persistence of HIV-infected CD4 T cells (TCRdb year 2020). The study in broad terms: Suppressive ART had been received by participants for a median of about eight years. Peripheral blood samples of up to 180 mL were taken at multiple time points, with the exception of a couple of participants who underwent leukapheresis at a single time point. The study isolated CMV- and HIV-1 Gag-responding CD4+ T cells from ART-treated individuals to examine antigen-driven clonal expansion of HIV-1-infected cells. TCRbeta sequencing assessed the clonality of all cells in each sorted population, while proviral sequencing assessed the clonality of infected cells. The TCR cluster analysis across participants included under ten participants for CMV and 6 or 7 participants for Gag. Here is what the overall study found, with its caveats: TCRbeta richness in CMV- and Gag-responding cells was significantly lower than in anti-CD3/anti-CD28-responding cells; CMV-responding cells had higher oligoclonality than CD3/CD28-stimulated and Gag-responding cells. Antigen-responding cells were enriched for expanded CDR3beta sequences that were degenerate, which suggests that CD4+ responses to CMV and Gag underwent convergent selection. The study involved few individuals and tested only a limited range of antigens. Bulk TCR analyses could not be limited to the rare CMV-responding cells that actually contained HIV-1 proviruses. Within the same sorted populations, how oligoclonal the TCRs were correlated with how oligoclonal the proviruses were.

A word on this clone: Its antigen is unknown. Base qualities are not recorded, but no much larger clone differs from it by a single base.

TCRbeta repertoires were sequenced from genomic DNA with the immunoSEQ hsTCRB assay version 4 in survey mode. Genomic DNA was diluted to about 10 ng/uL, and up to roughly 1 ug per sample was used for TCRbeta sequencing. As for the original processing: ImmunoSeq Analyzer 3.0 was used for analysis of TCRbeta data, and diversity was computed on productive nucleotide rearrangements. Using the Immunarch R package, the improved Chao index served to estimate lower-bound TCR diversity and the Gini coefficient served to estimate clonality. When different nucleotide rearrangements encoded the same CDR3beta amino acid sequence, each rearrangement was treated as a distinct clonotype. TCRbeta sequences significantly enriched in antigen-responding cells relative to anti-CD3/anti-CD28-activated cells were identified by differential abundance analysis. GLIPH2 clustered TCRs by predicted peptide-MHC specificity, both within individual participants and across merged participant data sets. TCRdb stores this immuneACCESS table with in-frame sequences only. Part of the clones is absent; in the studies checked, under half of the shortfall reflects unresolved V genes, and no reason is known for the rest. The DNA gave D and trimming, while V, J and clone size come from that table. The sample contains approximately 7,000 clones, 70% to 80% of them found a single time. Of the sample, roughly 70% falls within the top ten clones.

In the paper's terms, the treatment or condition label means: suppressive antiretroviral therapy. Lysates of CMV-infected fibroblasts were used at about 10 ug/mL for cell stimulation. CD4+ T cells that responded were sorted based on upregulation of both CD40 ligand and CD69. HIV-1-infected adults in whom suppressive ART had been started during chronic infection were enrolled as participants. Plasma HIV-1 RNA had been undetectable (below 50 copies/mL) in participants for at least 4 years. To be included, a participant needed positive CMV serology and a CD4+ T cell count above 400 cells/uL. Before stimulation, PBMCs were isolated using density centrifugation and then depleted of CD8+ T cells. For 18 hours, CD8-depleted PBMCs were stimulated with anti-CD28/CD49d costimulation, a CD40-blocking antibody, and enfuvirtide, which was added to prevent new infections. Sorting was done on either a Beckman Coulter MoFlo Legacy or an XDP sorter, and propidium iodide was used to exclude dead cells. Genomic DNA was extracted using the QIAamp DNA Mini Kit for samples with more than one million cells and using the Quick-DNA Microprep Kit for all other samples.

Sample: CD4+ T cells sorted from PBMCs after roughly 18-hour stimulation, taken from a patient who received antiretroviral therapy. The sample's cell subset or site label, decoded: CD40L+CD69+ CD4 T cells responding to CMV lysate. This receptor was identified in an adult woman with HIV who was CMV-seropositive.

For the CDR3, the sequence is CASSLRTYEQYF. The sequenced DNA: TGTGCCAGCAGCTTGCGGACCTACGAGCAGTACTTC. This chain joins TRBV5-6 to TRBJ2-7, with the D gene uncertain. The germline V gene gives CDR1 as SGHDT and CDR2 as YYEEEE. Cut back by 1 base and 2 bases, the V and J ends lie 4 bases apart. Including cysteine and phenylalanine, the CDR3 has 12 amino acids. The read is trimmed to its CDR3 DNA, 36 bases read in frame from base 1.